Presented here are 8 T cell receptor beta chains from one specimen sequenced in a study of blood T cell repertoires in COVID-19. This table comes from immunoSEQ multiplex PCR, and its TCRdb copy is limited to in-frame clones, with some not included. Of about 170,000 clones listed, approximately 86% are singletons. Sequenced material: peripheral blood. Receptors originate from a woman aged 80 or older with COVID-19, enrolled during active disease.

The J gene is TRBJ1-1, the V gene TRBV9; 8 nucleotides line up with TRBD1. The CDR3 extends over 15 amino acids. V was clipped by 4 bases and J by 5 bases; unmatched bases: 10. Germline V gene data show CDR1 as SGDLS and CDR2 as YYNGEE. CDR3 sequence reads: CASSPQGGGGTEAFF. The CDR3 DNA sequence: TGTGCCAGCAGCCCACAGGGGGGAGGGGGGACTGAAGCTTTCTTT.

This clone was seen once. The J gene is TRBJ1-1, the V gene TRBV5-8, with D perhaps TRBD1 (6 bases). The germline V gene has CDR1 SGHTS and CDR2 YDEGEE. The CDR3 length is 17 residues. Trimming took 1 base from V and 1 from J, leaving 17 bases between them. CDR3 in amino acids: CASSLRGYRAGNTEAFF. CDR3 sequence (DNA): TGTGCCAGCAGCTTGAGGGGGTACAGGGCGGGGAACACTGAAGCTTTCTTT.

CDR3 in DNA: TGTGCCAGCAGCCAGAGGTCGGGGGTCCGCAGCTCACCCCTCCACTTT. Amino acids: CASSQRSGVRSSPLHF. The chain couples TRBV14 to TRBJ1-6; a possible D gene is TRBD1 (5 bases). This CDR3 has 16 residues. V was trimmed by 3 bases and J by 10 bases, leaving 19 bases between them. Germline V lookup: CDR1 SGHDN, CDR2 FVKESK.

The chain joins TRBV28 to TRBJ1-6, with D maybe TRBD1 (6 bases). The CDR3 covers 15 residues. V lost 8 bases and J 5 bases, leaving 16 bases between the germline ends. Germline V CDR1 and CDR2: MDHEN, SYDVKM. CDR3 DNA sequence: TGTGCCAGCTACCAATCGACAGGCAATAATTCACCCCTCCACTTT. Its protein is CASYQSTGNNSPLHF.

The chain has TRBV15 and TRBJ2-6, with TRBD1 as a possible D gene (6 bases). This CDR3 has 16 residues. Germline V CDR1 and CDR2: LNHNV, YYDKDF (reference sequence). Trimming removed 3 bases from V and 1 base from J, with 10 bases in between. CDR3 in DNA: TGTGCCACCAGCAGTGAACAGGGTTCTGGGGCCAACGTCCTGACTTTC. It specifies CATSSEQGSGANVLTF.

The chain links TRBV9 to TRBJ1-2; D ambiguous. The CDR3 is 12 residues long. V lost 4 bases and J lost 7, with 11 bases in between. Per germline, CDR1 SGDLS and CDR2 YYNGEE. The CDR3 loop reads CASSQNEGGYTF. The CDR3 DNA is TGTGCCAGCAGCCAGAACGAGGGTGGCTACACCTTC.

V and J are TRBV2 and TRBJ1-5; D might be TRBD1 (5 bases). This CDR3 contains 12 residues. Germline lookup yields CDR1 SNHLY and CDR2 FYNNEI. The V and J ends lost 9 bases and 1 base respectively, with 7 bases between them. This chain's CDR3 is CASQGSNQPQHF. CDR3 nucleotide sequence: TGTGCCAGTCAGGGCAGCAATCAGCCCCAGCATTTT.

This chain connects TRBV25-1 to TRBJ2-2, with TRBD1 matching 7 bases. This CDR3 comprises 15 residues. The germline gives CDR1 MGHDK, CDR2 SYGVNS. V dropped 4 bases and J dropped 4; count of bases not matched to a gene: 6. In DNA form, the CDR3 reads TGTGCCAGCAGTGCAGAAAGACAGGGCACCGGGGAGCTGTTTTTT. It encodes CASSAERQGTGELFF. Full variable domain (missing parts from reference TRBV25-1 and TRBJ2-2): EADIYQTPRYLVIGTGKKITLECSQTMGHDKMYWYQQDPGMELHLIHYSYGVNSTEKGDLSSESTVSRIRTEHFPLTLESARPSHTSQYLCASSAERQGTGELFFGEGSRLTVL.